This TCR beta chain stems from a study of blood T cell repertoires in COVID-19. Overall study: The United States, Italy and Spain were the sources of the acute and convalescent COVID-19 samples. Sources were T cells, B-cell-depleted T cells, or PBMCs; the material itself was cDNA or gDNA.

Original handling: How many nucleated cells were present was estimated from reference gene primer amplification. Profiled with immunoSEQ multiplex PCR; TCRdb holds only in-frame clones, not every one. That table supplies the V and J calls and clone size; D and trimming were determined from the DNA. Of 150,000 to 200,000 clones detected, 84% appear once; the ten largest clones hold approximately 19%. Germline V gene lookup returns CDR1 MGHDK and CDR2 SYGVNS. The CDR3 is 14 amino acids. V shed 1 base, J shed 8 bases, and the junction held 7 bases outside the gene matches. This clone was picked up one time.

The clonotype originates from a woman of 80 years or more with acute or convalescent COVID-19. Sequenced material: peripheral blood. The rearrangement uses TRBV25-1 and TRBJ1-2; 7 bases agree with TRBD1. The CDR3 sequence: CASSEFAGTEGYTF. The CDR3 coding sequence is TGTGCCAGCAGTGAATTCGCAGGGACAGAGGGCTACACCTTC.